This record covers a single T cell receptor (beta chain). The sample is drawn from a study of blood T cell repertoires in COVID-19. Turning to the study itself: Material from acute and convalescent COVID-19 was sourced from the United States, Italy and Spain. The cDNA or gDNA used as material had been derived from T cells, B-cell-depleted T cells, or PBMCs.

Germline lookup yields CDR1 MGHDK and CDR2 SYGVNS. The CDR3 runs 14 residues. V shed 7 bases, J shed 2 bases, and the junction held 4 bases outside the gene matches. Original analysis: Amplifying reference gene primers gave estimates of nucleated cell counts. Clones were sequenced by immunoSEQ multiplex PCR, and TCRdb holds only the in-frame ones, with some missing. V and J calls plus clone size are reproduced from that table; the DNA served to infer D and trimming. The repertoire consists of 150,000 to 200,000 clones, with 80% to 90% occurring once and the leading ten covering 3% to 4%. The sequence derives from an older woman who had recovered from COVID-19. The genes are TRBV25-1 and TRBJ2-3, with TRBD2 matching 9 bases. Sequenced: peripheral blood. CDR3 coding DNA: TGTGCCAGCACGGCTAGCGGGGCCACAGATACGCAGTATTTT. This gives the protein CASTASGATDTQYF.